The 5 T cell receptor beta chains reported below all come from one sample, sequenced in a study of control samples from healthy donors and cancer patients. Profiled with immunoSEQ multiplex PCR; TCRdb holds only in-frame clones, not every one. The sample lists 130,000 to 150,000 clones; approximately 91% were seen once. Sequenced input: blood. The receptors stem from a man between 25 and 39 years old in good health.

The rearrangement links TRBV9 to TRBJ1-2, with unresolved D. The CDR3 sequence is 14 residues long. Germline V gene data show CDR1 as SGDLS and CDR2 as YYNGEE. Between the trimmed V and J ends, which lost 0 bases and 2 bases, there was a span of 8 bases. The CDR3 bases are TGTGCCAGCAGCGTAGCCGGTGACAACTATGGCTACACCTTC. This gives the protein CASSVAGDNYGYTF.

The gene calls are TRBV6-5 and TRBJ2-7, with a weak D call TRBD1 (5 bases). CDR3 length equals 14 residues. The germline V and J ends were trimmed by 6 bases and 4 bases, with 16 bases remaining between them. Per the germline V gene, CDR1 is MNHEY and CDR2 is SVGAGI. The CDR3 loop is CASSREGPAYEQYF. The CDR3 coding sequence is TGTGCCAGCAGCAGGGAAGGACCAGCTTACGAGCAGTACTTC.

The chain joins TRBV7-9 to TRBJ2-5, with 7 bases that match TRBD2. The germline V gene has CDR1 SEHNR and CDR2 FQNEAQ (reference sequence). The length of the CDR3 is 15 residues. Trimming removed 5 bases from V and 4 bases from J; junction bases left unmatched: 10. The CDR3 loop is CASSVWGGSSETQYF. The CDR3, as DNA: TGTGCCAGCAGCGTCTGGGGGGGAAGTTCAGAGACCCAGTACTTC.

This clone was found a few times. J is TRBJ2-7 and V is TRBV3-1 (or the pseudogene TRBV3-2); D is unclear. The CDR3 covers 12 residues. V gave up 4 bases and J gave up 5 bases, with 9 bases separating them. Germline assignment: CDR1 LGHDT and CDR2 YNNKEL (reference sequence). The CDR3 loop is CASSLGLNEQYF. CDR3 in DNA: TGTGCCAGCAGCCTCGGGTTAAACGAGCAGTACTTC.

V usage is TRBV25-1 and J usage is TRBJ1-6; TRBD1 matches at 10 bases. This CDR3 contains 15 residues. From germline, CDR1 is MGHDK and CDR2 SYGVNS. J lost 6 bases, V lost 6 bases, and 5 bases had no gene match. The CDR3 DNA is TGTGCCAGCAGCGACAGGGGGCTAGGTAATTCACCCCTCCACTTT. Protein product: CASSDRGLGNSPLHF.